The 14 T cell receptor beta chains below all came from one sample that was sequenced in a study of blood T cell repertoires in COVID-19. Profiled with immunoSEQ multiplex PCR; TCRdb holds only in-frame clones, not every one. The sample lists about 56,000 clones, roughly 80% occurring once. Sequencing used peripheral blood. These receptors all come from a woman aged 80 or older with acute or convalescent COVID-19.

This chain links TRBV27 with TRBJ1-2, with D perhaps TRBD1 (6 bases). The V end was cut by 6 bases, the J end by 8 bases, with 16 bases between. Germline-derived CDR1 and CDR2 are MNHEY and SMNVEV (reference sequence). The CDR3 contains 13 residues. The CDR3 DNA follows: TGTGCCAGCAGCTATGACAGGAAGAGGGGCTACACCTTC. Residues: CASSYDRKRGYTF.

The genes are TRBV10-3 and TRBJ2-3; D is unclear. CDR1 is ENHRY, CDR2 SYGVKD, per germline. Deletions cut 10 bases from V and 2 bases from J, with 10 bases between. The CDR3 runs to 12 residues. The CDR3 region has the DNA TGTGCCACCGCGGAAACCACAGATACGCAGTATTTT. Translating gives CATAETTDTQYF.

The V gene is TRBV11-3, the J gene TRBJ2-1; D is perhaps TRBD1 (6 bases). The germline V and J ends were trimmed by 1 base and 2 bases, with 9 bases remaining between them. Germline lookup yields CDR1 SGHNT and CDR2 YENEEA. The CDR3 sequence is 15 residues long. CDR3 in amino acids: CASSLGGGTYNEQFF. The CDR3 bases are TGTGCCAGCAGCTTAGGAGGGGGAACCTACAATGAGCAGTTCTTC.

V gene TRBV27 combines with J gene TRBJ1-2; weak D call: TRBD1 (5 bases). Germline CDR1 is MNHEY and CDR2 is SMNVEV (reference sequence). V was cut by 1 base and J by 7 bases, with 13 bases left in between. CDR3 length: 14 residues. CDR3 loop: CASSLLGQGIGYTF. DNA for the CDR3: TGTGCCAGCAGTTTATTAGGCCAGGGAATTGGCTACACCTTC.

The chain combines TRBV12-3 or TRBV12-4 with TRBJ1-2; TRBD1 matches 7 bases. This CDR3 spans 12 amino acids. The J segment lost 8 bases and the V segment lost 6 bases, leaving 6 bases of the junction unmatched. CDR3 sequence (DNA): TGTGCCAGCAGAGGGACAGCGAGGGGCTACACCTTC. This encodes CASRGTARGYTF.

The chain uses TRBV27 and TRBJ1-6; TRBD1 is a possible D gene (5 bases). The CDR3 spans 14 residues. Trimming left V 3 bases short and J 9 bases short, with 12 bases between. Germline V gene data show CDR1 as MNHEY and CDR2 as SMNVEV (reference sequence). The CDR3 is CASSLGRGGSPLHF. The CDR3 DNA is TGTGCCAGCAGTTTGGGAAGGGGCGGTTCACCCCTCCACTTT.

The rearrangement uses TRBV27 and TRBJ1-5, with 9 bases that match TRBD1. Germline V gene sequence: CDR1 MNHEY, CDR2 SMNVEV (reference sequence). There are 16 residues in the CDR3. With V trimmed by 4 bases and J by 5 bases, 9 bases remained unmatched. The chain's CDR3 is CASSYSGQGTDQPQHF. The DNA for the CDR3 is TGTGCCAGCAGTTACTCGGGACAGGGAACTGATCAGCCCCAGCATTTT.

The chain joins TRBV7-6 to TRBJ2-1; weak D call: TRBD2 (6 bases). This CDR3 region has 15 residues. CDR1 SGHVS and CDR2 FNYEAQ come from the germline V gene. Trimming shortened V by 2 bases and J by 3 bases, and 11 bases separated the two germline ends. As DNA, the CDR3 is TGTGCCAGCAGCTTAACCCGGGGGTGCTACAATGAGCAGTTCTTC. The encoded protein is CASSLTRGCYNEQFF.

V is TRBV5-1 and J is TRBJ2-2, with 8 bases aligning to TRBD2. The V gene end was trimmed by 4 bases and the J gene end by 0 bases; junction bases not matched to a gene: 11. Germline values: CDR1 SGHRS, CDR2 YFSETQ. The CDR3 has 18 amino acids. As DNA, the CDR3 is TGCGCCAGCAGCATCGGAGTAGCGGGGCCGCCGAACACCGGGGAGCTGTTTTTT. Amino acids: CASSIGVAGPPNTGELFF.

In nucleotides, the CDR3 is TGTGCCAGCAGCCTCGCGTTCGGGAACACTGAAGCTTTCTTT. The encoded protein is CASSLAFGNTEAFF. V and J are TRBV3-1 (or the pseudogene TRBV3-2) and TRBJ1-1; D unresolved. V was cut by 4 bases and J by 1 base, with 10 bases left in between. This CDR3 region has 14 residues. Per the germline V gene, CDR1 is LGHDT and CDR2 is YNNKEL (reference sequence).

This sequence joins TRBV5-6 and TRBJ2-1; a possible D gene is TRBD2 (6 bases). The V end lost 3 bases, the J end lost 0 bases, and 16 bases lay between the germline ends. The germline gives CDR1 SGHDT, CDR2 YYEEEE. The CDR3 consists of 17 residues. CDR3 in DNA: TGTGCCAGCAGCTACGGGGCGCGGGGAGTCTCCTACAATGAGCAGTTCTTC. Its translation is CASSYGARGVSYNEQFF.

Here the CDR3 DNA reads TGTGCCAGCTCACCAACGTCAGGGGGACAGGGGGAGCAGTACTTC. It encodes CASSPTSGGQGEQYF. The V gene is TRBV18, the J gene TRBJ2-7; TRBD1 aligns across 10 bases. Germline assignment: CDR1 KGHSH and CDR2 LQKENI. The CDR3 runs to 15 residues. V gave up 2 bases and J gave up 7 bases; unmatched junction bases: 8.

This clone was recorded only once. The chain's CDR3 is CASSLAGGYEQYF. CDR3 sequence (DNA): TGTGCCAGCAGCTTAGCCGGGGGGTACGAGCAGTACTTC. This chain connects TRBV7-9 to TRBJ2-7, with TRBD2 matching 7 bases. The V gene's germline CDR1 is SEHNR and CDR2 FQNEAQ (reference sequence). CDR3 length: 13 residues. J lost 4 bases, V lost 0 bases, and 0 bases had no gene match.

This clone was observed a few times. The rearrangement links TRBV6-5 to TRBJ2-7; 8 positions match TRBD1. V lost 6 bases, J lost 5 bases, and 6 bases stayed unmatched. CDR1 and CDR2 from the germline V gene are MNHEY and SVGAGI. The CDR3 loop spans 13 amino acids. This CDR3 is CASRGQGEDEQYF. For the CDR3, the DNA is TGTGCCAGCAGAGGACAGGGAGAGGACGAGCAGTACTTC.